The 25 T cell receptor beta chains given below trace back to one sample, sequenced in a study of T cells in Graves' hyperthyroidism and ophthalmopathy. It was RNA transcripts that yielded the amplified TCR beta CDR3 regions. During a first-round RT-PCR of the TCR CDR3, the HTBI primer set was used. One entry per CDR3 protein, called by TCRdb with MiXCR from the multiplex PCR reads. The table has 610,000 or so distinct CDR3 sequences, under 60% seen once. What was sequenced was peripheral blood or thyroid tissue (not recorded which). All receptors come from a woman between 18 and 30 years old with Graves' hyperthyroidism.

This CDR3 is CASSLVTRGLVLSEQYF. The DNA for the CDR3 is TGCGCCAGCAGCTTGGTCACAAGGGGACTAGTTTTGAGCGAGCAGTACTTC. The chain uses TRBV5-1 and TRBJ2-7; the match to TRBD2 covers 8 bases. Germline V gene sequence: CDR1 SGHRS, CDR2 YFSETQ. The CDR3 covers 17 residues. V was pared by 0 bases and J by 6 bases, with 14 bases of the junction left unmatched.

The gene calls are TRBV9 and TRBJ2-5, with D possibly being TRBD1 or TRBD2 (5 bases each). This CDR3 comprises 16 residues. Per the germline V gene, CDR1 is SGDLS and CDR2 is YYNGEE. Trimming stripped 4 bases from V and 5 bases from J, with 21 bases between. The chain's CDR3 is CASSLRDGRATETQYF. The CDR3 DNA sequence: TGTGCCAGCAGCCTTCGGGACGGCAGGGCTACGGAGACCCAGTACTTC.

The V and J genes are TRBV20-1 and TRBJ1-1, with 7 positions matching TRBD1. Germline values: CDR1 DFQATT, CDR2 SNEGSKA (reference sequence). V lost 6 bases, J lost 10 bases, and 17 bases stayed unmatched. The CDR3 runs 14 residues. CDR3 region: CSATSTGTGDRAFF. The CDR3, as DNA: TGCAGTGCCACCTCGACAGGGACGGGGGATAGAGCTTTCTTT.

This clonotype was found many times. The chain joins TRBV24-1 to TRBJ2-3; 10 bases map to TRBD2. The ends lost 9 bases at V and 0 bases at J; junction bases unmatched: 2. CDR1 and CDR2 from the germline V gene are KGHDR and SFDVKD. The CDR3 is made up of 14 amino acids. The DNA for the CDR3 is TGTGCCACCGGGACTAGCGAAAGCACAGATACGCAGTATTTT. Translating gives CATGTSESTDTQYF.

Of note for this clonotype: It may be a read error: a sequence one base away is much more abundant. The chain joins TRBV4-1 to TRBJ2-5; D tentatively reads TRBD1 or TRBD2 (5 bases each). The CDR3 extends over 15 amino acids. From germline, CDR1 is MGHRA and CDR2 YSYEKL. CDR3 residues: CASGQEGRSQETQYF. CDR3 DNA sequence: TGCGCCAGCGGCCAAGAGGGGCGGAGCCAAGAGACCCAGTACTTC.

This chain joins TRBV9 and TRBJ2-5; 11 bases agree with TRBD2. The CDR3 spans 13 residues. In germline, CDR1 is SGDLS, CDR2 YYNGEE. This CDR3 is CASSGRVIETQYF. CDR3 in DNA: TGTGCTAGTAGCGGGAGGGTGATCGAGACCCAGTACTTC.

Many counts were recorded for this clonotype. The chain joins TRBV15 to TRBJ1-2; D might be TRBD1 (6 bases). V was pared by 0 bases and J by 6 bases, with 11 bases between. In germline, CDR1 is LNHNV, CDR2 YYDKDF (reference sequence). The CDR3 is 14 amino acids. CDR3 in amino acids: CATSRDTGNDGYTF. Here the CDR3 DNA reads TGTGCCACCAGCAGAGATACAGGGAACGATGGCTACACCTTC.

With respect to this clonotype: This CDR3 is missing its conserved last phenylalanine or tryptophan, likely due to a read error. The DNA is omitted, as the CDR3 cannot be located on it reliably, and the CDR3 follows TCRdb's listing. Here the CDR3 reads CASSLGYT. This chain connects TRBV7-3 to TRBJ2-5. From its first to its last residue, the CDR3 has 8 amino acids. CDR1 SGHTA and CDR2 FQGTGA come from the germline V gene.

The J gene is TRBJ1-2, the V gene TRBV11-1, with a weak D call TRBD1 (5 bases). Germline CDR1 is SGHAT and CDR2 is FQDESV (reference sequence). With 1 base removed from V and 6 bases from J, the gap between germline ends came to 12 bases. This CDR3 region has 14 residues. CDR3 in amino acids: CASSLGAGWDGYTF. The CDR3 DNA reads as TGTGCCAGCAGCTTAGGGGCAGGGTGGGATGGCTACACCTTC.

Only one count was recorded for this clonotype. This chain connects TRBV11-2 to TRBJ1-6; D may be TRBD1 (5 bases). The CDR3 extends over 15 amino acids. Trimming removed 3 bases from V and 2 bases from J, with 8 bases in between. The V gene's germline CDR1 is SGHAT and CDR2 FQNNGV. The CDR3, as DNA: TGTGCCAGCAGCTTGGGGACCACCTATAATTCACCCCTCCACTTT. Amino acids: CASSLGTTYNSPLHF. Variable domain in full (rest from reference TRBV11-2 and TRBJ1-6): EAGVAQSPRYKIIEKRQSVAFWCNPISGHATLYWYQQILGQGPKLLIQFQNNGVVDDSQLPKDRFSAERLKGVDSTLKIQPAKLEDSAVYLCASSLGTTYNSPLHFGNGTRLTVT.

This clonotype was picked up many times. The chain has TRBV20-1 and TRBJ2-2; D remains ambiguous. Trimming removed 3 bases from V and 3 bases from J, with 11 bases in between. The CDR3 runs to 14 residues. Germline CDR1 and CDR2: DFQATT and SNEGSKA (reference sequence). In DNA, the CDR3 is TGCAGTGCTAGTGGAGAAGTTGACACCGGGGAGCTGTTTTTT. This encodes CSASGEVDTGELFF.

J is TRBJ2-7 and V is TRBV29-1; TRBD1 matches 10 bases. The germline V gene encodes CDR1 SQVTM and CDR2 ANQGSEA. The J segment lost 6 bases and the V segment lost 6 bases, leaving 17 bases of the junction unmatched. This CDR3 region has 16 residues. The CDR3 protein is CSVGGHRQGALGEQYF. As DNA, the CDR3 is TGCAGCGTCGGAGGTCACAGACAGGGGGCTTTAGGCGAGCAGTACTTC.

This chain joins TRBV2 and TRBJ2-7; D is possibly TRBD2 (5 bases). The germline V gene encodes CDR1 SNHLY and CDR2 FYNNEI. The germline V and J ends were trimmed by 8 bases and 7 bases, with 12 bases remaining between them. This CDR3 contains 11 residues. CDR3 sequence: CASGISGEQYF. For the CDR3, the DNA is TGTGCCAGCGGCATCTCGGGGGAGCAGTACTTC.

In its sample, this clonotype was seen many times. The V and J genes are TRBV6-2 or TRBV6-3 and TRBJ1-2; D is possibly TRBD1 (5 bases). Germline V gene sequence: CDR1 MNHEY, CDR2 SVGEGT. The length of the CDR3 is 14 residues. V shed 7 bases and J shed 0 bases, with 12 bases lying between them. The CDR3, as DNA: TGTGCCAGCATCCGAAAGGGGTCTAACTATGGCTACACCTTC. Its protein product is CASIRKGSNYGYTF.

This clonotype was observed many times. The rearrangement uses TRBV20-1 and TRBJ2-7; tentatively, D is TRBD1 or TRBD2 (5 bases each). From germline, CDR1 is DFQATT and CDR2 SNEGSKA (reference sequence). This CDR3 comprises 14 residues. V lost 6 bases to trimming and J lost 5 bases, with 20 bases between them. The CDR3 DNA is TGCAGTGCAAGGGACGGCCTCCGACTTAACGAGCAGTACTTC. It is translated as CSARDGLRLNEQYF.

At least ten counts were recorded for this clonotype. The V and J genes are TRBV19 and TRBJ1-2; 7 positions agree with TRBD1. Per germline, CDR1 LNHDA and CDR2 SQIVND (reference sequence). CDR3 size: 14 residues. J lost 5 bases, V lost 6 bases, and 9 bases had no gene match. For the CDR3, the DNA is TGTGCCAGTAGGTTGACAGGGTCCGGGTATGGCTACACCTTC. Protein sequence: CASRLTGSGYGYTF.

This clonotype has a count of ten or more. V usage is TRBV5-1 and J usage is TRBJ2-7; D is possibly TRBD1 (7 bases). V shed 7 bases and J shed 5 bases, with 16 bases lying between them. From germline, CDR1 is SGHRS and CDR2 YFSETQ. This CDR3 region has 13 residues. For the CDR3, the DNA is TGCGCCAGCCAGGGGGGACGGCGAGACGAGCAGTACTTC. Translation: CASQGGRRDEQYF.

The J gene is TRBJ1-3, the V gene TRBV29-1; 7 nucleotides align to TRBD1. Germline V gives CDR1 SQVTM, CDR2 ANQGSEA. The CDR3 is made up of 14 amino acids. V shed 5 bases, J shed 3 bases, and the junction held 7 bases outside the gene matches. The CDR3 reads CSVRQGGNGNTIYF. The CDR3 coding sequence is TGCAGCGTTAGACAGGGAGGCAATGGAAACACCATATATTTT. The variable domain in full, completed from reference TRBV29-1 and TRBJ1-3, reads SAVISQKPSRDICQRGTSLTIQCQVDSQVTMMFWYRQQPGQSLTLIATANQGSEATYESGFVIDKFPISRPNLTFSTLTVSNMSPEDSSIYLCSVRQGGNGNTIYFGEGSWLTVV.

The V and J genes are TRBV4-1 and TRBJ2-3; 8 bases fit TRBD1. Unmatched junction bases numbered 8, after V lost 6 bases and J lost 3 bases. Germline V lookup: CDR1 MGHRA, CDR2 YSYEKL. This CDR3 region has 15 residues. The DNA for the CDR3 is TGCGCCAGCAGACCCGCGACAGGGGCAACAGATACGCAGTATTTT. Amino acids: CASRPATGATDTQYF.

The V gene is TRBV15, the J gene TRBJ2-3, with 7 nucleotides matching TRBD2. CDR1 is LNHNV, CDR2 YYDKDF, per germline (reference sequence). Trimming at V came to 8 bases and at J to 1 base, leaving 3 bases not matched to a gene. The CDR3 sequence is 13 residues long. The CDR3 is CATRAGRTDTQYF. Written as DNA, the CDR3 is TGTGCCACCCGAGCGGGACGCACAGATACGCAGTATTTT.

This clonotype was found many times. The gene calls are TRBV7-2 and TRBJ2-7; D is ambiguous. The CDR3 has 14 residues. Trimming pared 6 bases from V and 1 base from J, leaving 13 bases between. Germline V lookup: CDR1 SGHTA, CDR2 FQGNSA. Written as DNA, the CDR3 is TGTGCCAGCAGTTTTCAGACGGGTTCCTACGAGCAGTACTTC. Protein sequence: CASSFQTGSYEQYF.

Turning to this clonotype: This may come from a read error, since a much larger clone is one base off. The chain recombines TRBV7-2 with TRBJ2-7; perhaps TRBD2 as D (7 bases). Germline V CDR1 and CDR2: SGHTA, FQGNSA. The CDR3 loop spans 17 amino acids. CDR3 amino acids: CASGLYSGGSGPYEQYF. CDR3 in DNA: TGTGCCAGCGGCTTATACTCGGGGGGCAGCGGACCCTACGAGCAGTACTTC.

This clonotype has a handful of counts. The chain links TRBV30 to TRBJ2-7, with D maybe TRBD1 (6 bases). V lost 4 bases and J 0 bases, leaving 7 bases between the germline ends. The CDR3 totals 12 residues. CDR1 and CDR2 (germline): GTSNPN, SVGIG (reference sequence). CDR3 protein: CAWTDSSYEQYF. The CDR3 nucleotides are TGTGCCTGGACGGACAGCTCCTACGAGCAGTACTTC.

The chain uses TRBV20-1 and TRBJ1-5, with D possibly TRBD1 on 5 matching bases. The CDR3 is 11 residues long. Trimming stripped 3 bases from V and 11 bases from J, with 11 bases between. Germline assignment: CDR1 DFQATT and CDR2 SNEGSKA (reference sequence). CDR3 region: CSASARVAQHF. The DNA of the CDR3 is TGCAGTGCTAGCGCCAGGGTAGCCCAGCATTTT.

This clonotype was counted ten times or more. J is TRBJ1-1 and V is TRBV6-5, with D unresolved. CDR1 is MNHEY and CDR2 is SVGAGI in the germline V gene. The V gene lost 6 bases and the J gene lost 3 bases, with 14 bases spanning the gap. The CDR3 loop spans 14 amino acids. CDR3 region: CASSFHPSDTEAFF. CDR3 nucleotides: TGTGCCAGCAGCTTCCACCCTTCGGACACTGAAGCTTTCTTT.